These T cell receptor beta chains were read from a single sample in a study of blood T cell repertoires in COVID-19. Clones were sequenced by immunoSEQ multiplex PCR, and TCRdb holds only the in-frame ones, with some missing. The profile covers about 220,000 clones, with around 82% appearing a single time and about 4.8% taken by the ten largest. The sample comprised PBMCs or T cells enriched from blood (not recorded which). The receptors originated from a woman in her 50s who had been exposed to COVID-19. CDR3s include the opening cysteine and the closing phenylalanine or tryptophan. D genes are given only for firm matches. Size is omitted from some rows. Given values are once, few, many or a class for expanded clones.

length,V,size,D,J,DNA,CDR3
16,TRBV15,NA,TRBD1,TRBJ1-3,TGTGCCACCAGCGTAGGACAGGGGCTCTCTGGAAACACCATATATTTT,CATSVGQGLSGNTIYF
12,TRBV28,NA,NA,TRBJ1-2,TGTGCCAGCAGTTCGGGTAACTATGGCTACACCTTC,CASSSGNYGYTF
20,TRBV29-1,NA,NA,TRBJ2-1,TGCAGCGAAAACCATTTTGGGAAGGGACAACCTTTCAACTCCTACAATGAGCAGTTCTTC,CSENHFGKGQPFNSYNEQFF
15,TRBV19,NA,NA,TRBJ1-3,TGTGCCAGTAGTCTCGACAGATACTCTGGAAACACCATATATTTT,CASSLDRYSGNTIYF
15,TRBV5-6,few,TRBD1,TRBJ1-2,TGTGCCAGCAGCTTCTATTCCGACAGGGTCTATGGCTACACCTTC,CASSFYSDRVYGYTF
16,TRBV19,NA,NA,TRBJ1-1,TGTGCCAGTAGTCAAAACCTTCGACCGGGTCACACTGAAGCTTTCTTT,CASSQNLRPGHTEAFF
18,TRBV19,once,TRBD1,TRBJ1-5,TGTGCCAGTAGTGGGGACAGAAGGTCGAAGTATAGCAATCAGCCCCAGCATTTT,CASSGDRRSKYSNQPQHF
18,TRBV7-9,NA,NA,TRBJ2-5,TGTGCCAGCAGCTTAGCTAAACTTTTCGGACAGAAGAAAGAGACCCAGTACTTC,CASSLAKLFGQKKETQYF
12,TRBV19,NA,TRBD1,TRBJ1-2,TGTGCCAGTAGTCCGGGACAGGCTGGCTACACCTTC,CASSPGQAGYTF
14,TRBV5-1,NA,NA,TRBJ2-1,TGCGCCAGCAACGATGGCAGAATCTACAATGAGCAGTTCTTC,CASNDGRIYNEQFF
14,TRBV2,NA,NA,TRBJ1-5,TGTGCCAGCGCGACTGTTTATAGCAATCAGCCCCAGCATTTT,CASATVYSNQPQHF
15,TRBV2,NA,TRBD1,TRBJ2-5,TGTGCCAGCAGTGAAGGTCACGACAGGGCCGAGACCCAGTACTTC,CASSEGHDRAETQYF
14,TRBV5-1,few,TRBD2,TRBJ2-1,TGCGCCAGCAGCGACGGGACTACACTTTCAGAGCAGTTCTTC,CASSDGTTLSEQFF
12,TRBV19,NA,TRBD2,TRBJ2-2,TGTGCCAGTATGGGGGGGGACGGGGAGCTGTTTTTT,CASMGGDGELFF
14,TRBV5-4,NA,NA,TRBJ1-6,TGTGCCAGCAGCTCAGGGGTTCAGAATTCACCCCTCCACTTT,CASSSGVQNSPLHF
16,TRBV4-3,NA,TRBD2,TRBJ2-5,TGCGCCAGCAGCCAAGTCGGCGGGGGAGGGTTAGAGACCCAGTACTTC,CASSQVGGGGLETQYF
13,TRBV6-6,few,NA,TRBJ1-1,TGTGCCAGCAGTTACGATGCGAGGACTGAAGCTTTCTTT,CASSYDARTEAFF
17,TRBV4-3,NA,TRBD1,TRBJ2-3,TGCGCCAGCAGCCAAGACCCCCGGGGACAGTCCACAGATACGCAGTATTTT,CASSQDPRGQSTDTQYF
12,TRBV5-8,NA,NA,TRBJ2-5,TGTGCCAGCAGCTTGGCGGTCGAGACCCAGTACTTC,CASSLAVETQYF
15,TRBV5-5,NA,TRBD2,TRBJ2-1,TGTGCCAGCAGCTTGTTAGCGGGGACCTACAATGAGCAGTTCTTC,CASSLLAGTYNEQFF
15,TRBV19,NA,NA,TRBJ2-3,TGTGCCAGTAAGGAAGCCAGGGGTGGGGCAGATACGCAGTATTTT,CASKEARGGADTQYF
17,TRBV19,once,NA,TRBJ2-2,TGTGCCAGCAGAGTTGAGGGAAGCCTATGGGGCACCGGGGAGCTGTTTTTT,CASRVEGSLWGTGELFF
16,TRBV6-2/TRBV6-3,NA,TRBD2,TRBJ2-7,TGTGCCAGCAGTGCCAGACTAGCTTTTTACACCAACGAGCAGTACTTC,CASSARLAFYTNEQYF
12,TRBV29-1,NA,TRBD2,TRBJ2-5,TGCAGCGGGCAAGCGGGGCAAGAGACCCAGTACTTC,CSGQAGQETQYF
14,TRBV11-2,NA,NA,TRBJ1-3,TGTGCCAGCAGCCCGGGGAGCTCTGGAAACACCATATATTTT,CASSPGSSGNTIYF
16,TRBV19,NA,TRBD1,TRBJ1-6,TGTGCCAGTAGTCCCCCCGGGACAGCAACGAATTCACCCCTCCACTTT,CASSPPGTATNSPLHF
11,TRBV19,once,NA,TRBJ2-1,TGTGCCAGCGCGAGGGCAAATGAGCAGTTCTTC,CASARANEQFF
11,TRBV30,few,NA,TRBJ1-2,TGTGCCTGGAGGGGAGGGTATGGCTACACCTTC,CAWRGGYGYTF
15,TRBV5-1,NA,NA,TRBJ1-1,TGCGCCAGCAGCTTGGGCGGCAGGGGGAACACTGAAGCTTTCTTT,CASSLGGRGNTEAFF
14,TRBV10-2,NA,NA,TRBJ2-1,TGCGCCAGCGATGGAGATAGCTCCTACAATGAGCAGTTCTTC,CASDGDSSYNEQFF